Below, one T cell receptor (beta chain) is given with its context. The antigen is not known. The entry originates in a study of OX40 agonist ivuxolimab in advanced cancers. The CDR3 runs to 14 residues. Germline CDR1 is MNHEY and CDR2 is SMNVEV (reference sequence). Study-level points and caveats: At 0.1 to 3.0 mg/kg, CD4+ and CD8+ blood T cells expanded clonally by week 6.

TCRdb's copy holds only in-frame clones and misses some; the assay was immunoSEQ multiplex PCR. The sample carries 70,000 to 95,000 clones, just over 90% recorded once. This receptor was identified in an adult with an advanced solid tumor such as melanoma, head and neck, liver or kidney cancer. The gene calls are TRBV27 and TRBJ2-5, with 9 bases identical to TRBD1. The DNA end is a closer match to TRBJ2-7, so the J assignment may be wrong. Specimen: CD4+ or CD8+ T cells sorted from blood, collected in a trial of the OX40 agonist ivuxolimab. This chain's CDR3 is CASSGTGKGYEQYF. The CDR3 DNA follows: TGTGCCAGCTCCGGGACAGGGAAGGGCTACGAGCAGTACTTC.